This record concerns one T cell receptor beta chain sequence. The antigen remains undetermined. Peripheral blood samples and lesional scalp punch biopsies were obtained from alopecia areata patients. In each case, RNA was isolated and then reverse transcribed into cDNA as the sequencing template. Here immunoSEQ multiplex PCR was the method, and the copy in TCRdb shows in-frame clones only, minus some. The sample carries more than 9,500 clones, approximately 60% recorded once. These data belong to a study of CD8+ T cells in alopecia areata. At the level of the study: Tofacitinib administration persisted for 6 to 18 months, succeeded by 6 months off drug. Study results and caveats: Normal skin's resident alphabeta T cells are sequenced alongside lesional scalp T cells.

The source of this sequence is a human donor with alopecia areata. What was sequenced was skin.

CDR3 nucleotide sequence: TGTGCCAGCACAAGGCGGGACAGGGGGCTCAATGGCTACACCTTC. Translation: CASTRRDRGLNGYTF. The J gene is TRBJ1-2, the V gene TRBV6-6, with 12 bases that match TRBD1. The CDR3 has 15 residues. CDR1 and CDR2 (germline): MNHNY, SVGAGI (reference sequence). J gave up 6 bases and V 7 bases, and 9 bases lay outside the gene matches.